The clone carrying this T cell receptor beta chain was observed many times. Its antigen is still unknown. TCRdb reprocessed the reads via MiXCR and lists one record per CDR3 protein. The table includes about 700,000 distinct CDR3 sequences, around a third detected once. CDR1 and CDR2 from the germline V gene are SGHTA and FQGNSA. There are 14 residues in the CDR3. The V end lost 0 bases, the J end lost 1 base, and 6 bases lay between the germline ends. The data belong to a study of T cell repertoires in cytomegalovirus infection. Study-wide results and caveats: Clonotype analysis showed dominance of the ex vivo response by HLA-C-restricted CMV-specific TCR beta clonotypes.

The TCR comes from a human donor in good health (CMV status not recorded). Some clones in this sample may be carry-over from other donors' samples. The gene calls are TRBV7-2 and TRBJ1-2; a possible D gene is TRBD1 (5 bases). The material was cultured PBMCs, obtained from culture after CMV antigen stimulation. The CDR3 here is CASSLARDNYGYTF. CDR3 DNA: TGTGCCAGCAGCTTAGCCAGGGATAACTATGGCTACACCTTC.